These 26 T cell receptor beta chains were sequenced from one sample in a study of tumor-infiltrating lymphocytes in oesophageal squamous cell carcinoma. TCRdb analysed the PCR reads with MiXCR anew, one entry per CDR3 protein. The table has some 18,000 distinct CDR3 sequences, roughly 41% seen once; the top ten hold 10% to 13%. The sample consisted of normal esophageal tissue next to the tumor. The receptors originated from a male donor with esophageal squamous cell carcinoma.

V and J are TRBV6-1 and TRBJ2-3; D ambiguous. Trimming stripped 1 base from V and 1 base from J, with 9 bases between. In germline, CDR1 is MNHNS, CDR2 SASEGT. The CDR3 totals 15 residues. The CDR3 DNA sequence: TGTGCCAGCAGTGAAGAGGCTGGGGGCACAGATACGCAGTATTTT. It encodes CASSEEAGGTDTQYF.

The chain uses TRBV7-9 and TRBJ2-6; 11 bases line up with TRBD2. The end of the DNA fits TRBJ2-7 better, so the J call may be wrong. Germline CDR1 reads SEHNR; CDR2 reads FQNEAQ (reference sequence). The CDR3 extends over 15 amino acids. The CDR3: CASSQQETSGNEQYF. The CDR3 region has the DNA TGTGCCAGCAGCCAGCAGGAGACTAGCGGGAACGAGCAGTACTTC.

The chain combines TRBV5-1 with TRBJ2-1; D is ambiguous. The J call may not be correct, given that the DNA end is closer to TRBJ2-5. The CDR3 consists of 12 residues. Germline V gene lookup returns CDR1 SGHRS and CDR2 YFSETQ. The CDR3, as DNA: TGCGCCAGCAGACGCGTCGGAGAGACCCAGTACTTC. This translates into CASRRVGETQYF.

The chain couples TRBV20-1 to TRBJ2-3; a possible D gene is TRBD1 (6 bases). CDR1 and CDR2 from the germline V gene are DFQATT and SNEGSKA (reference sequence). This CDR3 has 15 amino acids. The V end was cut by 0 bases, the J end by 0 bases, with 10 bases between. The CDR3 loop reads CSARDLTGSTDTQYF. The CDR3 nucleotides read TGCAGTGCTAGAGATCTCACAGGGAGCACAGATACGCAGTATTTT.

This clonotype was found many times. The CDR3 sequence is CASSWQGRPGELFF. The DNA for the CDR3 is TGTGCCAGCAGCTGGCAGGGGAGACCCGGGGAGCTGTTTTTT. The J gene is TRBJ2-2, the V gene TRBV27, with a weak D call TRBD1 (6 bases). This CDR3 is 14 amino acids long. Germline CDR1 MNHEY, CDR2 SMNVEV (reference sequence). V was pared by 6 bases and J by 6 bases, with 14 bases between.

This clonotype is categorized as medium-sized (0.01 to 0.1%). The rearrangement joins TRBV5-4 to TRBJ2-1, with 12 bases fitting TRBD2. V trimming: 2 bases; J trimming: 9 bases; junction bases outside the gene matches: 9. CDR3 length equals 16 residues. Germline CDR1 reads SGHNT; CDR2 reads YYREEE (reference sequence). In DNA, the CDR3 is TGTGCCAGCAGCTTCCTACTAGCGGGAGGTAGGGGTGAGCAGTTCTTC. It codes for CASSFLLAGGRGEQFF.

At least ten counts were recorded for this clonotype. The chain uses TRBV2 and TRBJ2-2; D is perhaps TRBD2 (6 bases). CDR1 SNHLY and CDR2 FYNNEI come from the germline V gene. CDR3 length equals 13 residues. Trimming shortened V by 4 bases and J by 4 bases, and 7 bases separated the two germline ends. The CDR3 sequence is CASSVAVTGELFF. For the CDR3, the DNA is TGTGCCAGCAGTGTAGCGGTCACCGGGGAGCTGTTTTTT. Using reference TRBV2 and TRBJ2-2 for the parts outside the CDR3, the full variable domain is EPEVTQTPSHQVTQMGQEVILRCVPISNHLYFYWYRQILGQKVEFLVSFYNNEISEKSEIFDDQFSVERPDGSNFTLKIRSTKLEDSAMYFCASSVAVTGELFFGEGSRLTVL.

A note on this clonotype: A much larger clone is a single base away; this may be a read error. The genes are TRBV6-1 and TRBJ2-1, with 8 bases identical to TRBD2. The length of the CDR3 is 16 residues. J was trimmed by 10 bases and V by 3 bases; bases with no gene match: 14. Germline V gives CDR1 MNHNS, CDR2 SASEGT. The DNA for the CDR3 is TGTGCCAGCAGTGATGCCAGCGGGGGCCGTCCATACGAGCAGTTCTTC. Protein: CASSDASGGRPYEQFF.

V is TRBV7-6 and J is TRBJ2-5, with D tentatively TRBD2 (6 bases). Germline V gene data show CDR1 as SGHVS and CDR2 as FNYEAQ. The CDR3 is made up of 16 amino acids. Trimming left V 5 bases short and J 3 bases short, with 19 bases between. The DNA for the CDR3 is TGTGCCAGCAGCCCCACCGGGGGACGAGGCAAAGAGACCCAGTACTTC. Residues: CASSPTGGRGKETQYF.

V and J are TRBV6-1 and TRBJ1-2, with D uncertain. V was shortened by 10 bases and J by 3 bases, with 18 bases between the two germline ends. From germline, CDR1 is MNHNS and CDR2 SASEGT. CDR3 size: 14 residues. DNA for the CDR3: TGTGCCACCACCTCTCTTGAGGGATACTATGGCTACACCTTC. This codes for CATTSLEGYYGYTF.

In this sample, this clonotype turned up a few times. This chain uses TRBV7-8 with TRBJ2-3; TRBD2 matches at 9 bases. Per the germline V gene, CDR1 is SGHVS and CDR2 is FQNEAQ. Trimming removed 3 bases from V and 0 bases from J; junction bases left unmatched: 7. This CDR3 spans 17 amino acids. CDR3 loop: CASSLETSGPSTDTQYF. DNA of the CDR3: TGTGCCAGCAGCTTGGAGACTAGCGGCCCAAGCACAGATACGCAGTATTTT.

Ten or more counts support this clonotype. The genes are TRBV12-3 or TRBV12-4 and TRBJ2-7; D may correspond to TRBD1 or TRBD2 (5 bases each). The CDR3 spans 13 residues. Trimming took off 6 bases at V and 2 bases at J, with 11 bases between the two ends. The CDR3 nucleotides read TGTGCCAGCAGATGGGGGTATACCTACGAGCAGTACTTC. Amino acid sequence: CASRWGYTYEQYF.

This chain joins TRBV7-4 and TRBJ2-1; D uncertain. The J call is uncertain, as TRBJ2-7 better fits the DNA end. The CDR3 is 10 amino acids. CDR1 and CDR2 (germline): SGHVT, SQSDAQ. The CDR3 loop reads CASKSHEQYF. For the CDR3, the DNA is TGTGCCAGCAAAAGCCATGAGCAGTACTTC.

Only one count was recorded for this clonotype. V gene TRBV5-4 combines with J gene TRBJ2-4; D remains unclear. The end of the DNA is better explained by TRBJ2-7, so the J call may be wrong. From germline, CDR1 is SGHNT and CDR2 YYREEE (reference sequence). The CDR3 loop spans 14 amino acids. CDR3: CASSLVLGDYEQYF. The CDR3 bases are TGTGCCAGCAGCTTGGTATTGGGTGACTACGAGCAGTACTTC.

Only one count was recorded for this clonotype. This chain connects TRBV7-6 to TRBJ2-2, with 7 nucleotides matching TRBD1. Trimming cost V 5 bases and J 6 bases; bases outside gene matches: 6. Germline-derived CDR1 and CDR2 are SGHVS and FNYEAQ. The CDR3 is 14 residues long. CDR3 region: CASSGTAGPGELFF. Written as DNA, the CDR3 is TGTGCCAGCAGCGGGACAGCAGGGCCCGGGGAGCTGTTTTTT.

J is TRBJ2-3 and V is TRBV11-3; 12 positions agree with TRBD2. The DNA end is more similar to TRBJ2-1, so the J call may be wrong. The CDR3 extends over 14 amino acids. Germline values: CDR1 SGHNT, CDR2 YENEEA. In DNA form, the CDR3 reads TGTGCCAGCAGCTTAAAACTAGCGGGAGGTGAGCAGTTCTTC. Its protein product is CASSLKLAGGEQFF.

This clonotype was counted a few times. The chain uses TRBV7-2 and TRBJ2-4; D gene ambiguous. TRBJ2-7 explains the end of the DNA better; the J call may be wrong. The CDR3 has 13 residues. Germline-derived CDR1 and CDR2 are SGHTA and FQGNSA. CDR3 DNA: TGTGCCAGCAGCTTAGAGTTATCCTACGAGCAGTACTTC. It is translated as CASSLELSYEQYF.

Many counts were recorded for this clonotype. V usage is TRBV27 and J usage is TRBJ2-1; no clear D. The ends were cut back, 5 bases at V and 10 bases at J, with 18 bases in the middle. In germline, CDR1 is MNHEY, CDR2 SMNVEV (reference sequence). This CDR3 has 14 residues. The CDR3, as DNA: TGTGCCAGCAGTCCCGCCCCCATGATGGGGGAGCAGTTCTTC. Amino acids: CASSPAPMMGEQFF.

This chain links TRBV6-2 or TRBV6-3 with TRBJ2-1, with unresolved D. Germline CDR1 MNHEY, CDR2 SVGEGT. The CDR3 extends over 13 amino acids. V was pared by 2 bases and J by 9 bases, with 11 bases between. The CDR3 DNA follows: TGTGCCAGCAGTTACGGAGAAATTGGTGAGCAGTTCTTC. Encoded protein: CASSYGEIGEQFF.

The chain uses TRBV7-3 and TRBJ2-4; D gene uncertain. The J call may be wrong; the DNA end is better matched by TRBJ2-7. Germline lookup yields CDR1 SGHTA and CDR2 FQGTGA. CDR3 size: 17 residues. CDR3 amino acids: CASTSEGPPPHRYEQYF. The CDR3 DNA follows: TGTGCCAGCACCTCAGAAGGACCGCCTCCTCACCGCTACGAGCAGTACTTC.

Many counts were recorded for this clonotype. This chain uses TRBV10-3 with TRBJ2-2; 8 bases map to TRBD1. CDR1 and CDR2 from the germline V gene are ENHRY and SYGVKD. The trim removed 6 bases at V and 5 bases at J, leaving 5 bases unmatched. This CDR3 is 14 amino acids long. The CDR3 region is CAIRRTGRTGELFF. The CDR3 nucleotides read TGTGCCATCAGGAGGACAGGGCGAACCGGGGAGCTGTTTTTT.

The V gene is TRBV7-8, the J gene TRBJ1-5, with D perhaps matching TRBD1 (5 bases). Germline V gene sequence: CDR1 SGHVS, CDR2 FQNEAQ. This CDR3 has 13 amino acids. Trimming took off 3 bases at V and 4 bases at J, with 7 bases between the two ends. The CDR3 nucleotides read TGTGCCAGCAGCTTCGACAGAAATCAGCCCCAGCATTTT. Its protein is CASSFDRNQPQHF. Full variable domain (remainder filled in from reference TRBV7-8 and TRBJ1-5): GAGVSQSPRYKVAKRGQDVALRCDPISGHVSLFWYQQALGQGPEFLTYFQNEAQLDKSGLPSDRFFAERPEGSVSTLKIQRTQQEDSAVYLCASSFDRNQPQHFGDGTRLSIL.

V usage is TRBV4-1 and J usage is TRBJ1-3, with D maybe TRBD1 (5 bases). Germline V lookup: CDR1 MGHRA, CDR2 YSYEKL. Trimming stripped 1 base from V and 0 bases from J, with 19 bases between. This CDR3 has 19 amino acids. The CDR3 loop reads CASSQVFLFGGSSGNTIYF. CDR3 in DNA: TGCGCCAGCAGCCAAGTGTTTTTGTTCGGGGGAAGCTCTGGAAACACCATATATTTT.

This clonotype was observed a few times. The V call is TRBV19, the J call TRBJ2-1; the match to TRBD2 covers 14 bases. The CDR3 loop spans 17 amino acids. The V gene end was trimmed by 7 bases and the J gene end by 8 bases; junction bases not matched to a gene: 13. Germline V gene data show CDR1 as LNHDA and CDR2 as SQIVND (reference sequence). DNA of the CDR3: TGTGCCAGTACCACGAGGGGACTAGCGGGAGAAAGGGATGAGCAGTTCTTC. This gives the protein CASTTRGLAGERDEQFF.

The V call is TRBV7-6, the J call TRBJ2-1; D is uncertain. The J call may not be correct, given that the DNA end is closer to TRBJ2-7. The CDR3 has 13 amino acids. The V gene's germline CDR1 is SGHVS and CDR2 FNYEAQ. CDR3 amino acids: CASSLVPGYEQYF. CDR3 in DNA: TGTGCCAGCAGCTTAGTTCCGGGCTACGAGCAGTACTTC.

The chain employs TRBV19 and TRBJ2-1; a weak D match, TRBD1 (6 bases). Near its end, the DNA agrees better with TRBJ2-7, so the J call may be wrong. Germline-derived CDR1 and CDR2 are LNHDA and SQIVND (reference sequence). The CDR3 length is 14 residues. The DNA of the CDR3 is TGTGCCAGTAGTATTGGGACAATAACCTACGAGCAGTACTTC. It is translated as CASSIGTITYEQYF.